Below, one T cell receptor beta chain is given with its context. Assay used: immunoSEQ multiplex PCR; TCRdb lists only in-frame clones, some missing. This table holds about 140,000 clones, less than 95% found once. Per germline, CDR1 KGHDR and CDR2 SFDVKD. The CDR3 totals 11 residues. V was trimmed by 1 base and J by 8 bases, leaving 2 bases between them. The data belong to a study of T cell responses to AZD1222 COVID-19 vaccine. The chain carries TRBV24-1 and TRBJ2-1; no clear D gene. This receptor was obtained from an adult in good health. The sequences come from peripheral blood, collected on day 0 of AZD1222 vaccination. The CDR3 spells CATSDLYEQFF. CDR3 coding DNA: TGTGCCACCAGTGATTTATATGAGCAGTTCTTC.